The 9 T cell receptor beta chains reported below all come from one sample, sequenced in a study of OX40 agonist ivuxolimab in advanced cancers. Assay: immunoSEQ multiplex PCR; the TCRdb copy retains only in-frame clones and omits some. This sample has 60,000 to 80,000 clones, with roughly 90% found just once. The source was CD4+ or CD8+ T cells sorted from blood, collected in a trial of the OX40 agonist ivuxolimab. The origin of the receptors is an adult with an advanced solid tumor such as melanoma, head and neck, liver or kidney cancer.

CDR3 nucleotide sequence: TGCGCCAGCAGCCGGGGGACGCCAATCTCGGGGACGGGAGCTAATGAGCAGTTCTTC. It encodes CASSRGTPISGTGANEQFF. This chain connects TRBV4-3 to TRBJ2-1; a possible D gene is TRBD2 (6 bases). Germline CDR1 is LGHNA and CDR2 is YSLEER. This CDR3 region has 19 residues. Trimming cost V 4 bases and J 7 bases, with 29 bases left between them.

The chain carries TRBV30 and TRBJ1-2, with D unclear. V was shortened by 5 bases and J by 2 bases, with 9 bases between the two germline ends. The germline gives CDR1 GTSNPN, CDR2 SVGIG (reference sequence). The length of the CDR3 is 12 residues. The CDR3 DNA sequence: TGTGCCTGGGGCTTAGGGAACTATGGCTACACCTTC. Amino acid sequence: CAWGLGNYGYTF.

This chain links TRBV30 with TRBJ1-5; D gene uncertain. The CDR3 contains 13 residues. V was trimmed by 0 bases and J by 5 bases, leaving 8 bases between them. Germline V gives CDR1 GTSNPN, CDR2 SVGIG (reference sequence). In DNA, the CDR3 is TGTGCCTGGAGTGTATCGGGAGATCAGCCCCAGCATTTT. Protein product: CAWSVSGDQPQHF.

The rearrangement uses TRBV4-1 and TRBJ1-5; D not certain. Germline values: CDR1 MGHRA, CDR2 YSYEKL. The V end lost 0 bases, the J end lost 7 bases, and 13 bases lay between the germline ends. The CDR3 has 15 amino acids. CDR3 region: CASSQDRGTGQPQHF. The CDR3 DNA follows: TGCGCCAGCAGCCAAGATCGCGGCACGGGACAGCCCCAGCATTTT.

The rearrangement joins TRBV10-3 to TRBJ2-2; TRBD2 is a possible D gene (5 bases). The germline V gene has CDR1 ENHRY and CDR2 SYGVKD. The CDR3 sequence is 15 residues long. The V end was cut by 4 bases, the J end by 0 bases, with 9 bases between. CDR3 residues: CAISGRESNTGELFF. CDR3 coding DNA: TGTGCCATCAGTGGCCGGGAATCGAACACCGGGGAGCTGTTTTTT.

The chain recombines TRBV18 with TRBJ2-4; D assignment may be TRBD1 or TRBD2 (5 bases each). Trimming shortened V by 2 bases and J by 12 bases, and 17 bases separated the two germline ends. CDR1 is KGHSH and CDR2 is LQKENI in the germline V gene. This CDR3 contains 14 residues. CDR3 sequence (DNA): TGTGCCAGCTCACCAGGGGACGGGCTTATGGGTCAGTACTTC. Protein: CASSPGDGLMGQYF.

The chain has TRBV5-4 and TRBJ1-2; perhaps TRBD1 as D (5 bases). V was trimmed by 5 bases and J by 3 bases, leaving 11 bases between them. The germline CDR1 and CDR2 sequences are SGHNT and YYREEE (reference sequence). The CDR3 covers 13 residues. The CDR3 loop reads CASRTRVDYGYTF. The CDR3 nucleotides read TGTGCCAGCAGGACCAGGGTCGACTATGGCTACACCTTC. Filled out from reference TRBV5-4 and TRBJ1-2, the complete variable domain reads ETGVTQSPTHLIKTRGQQVTLRCSSQSGHNTVSWYQQALGQGPQFIFQYYREEENGRGNFPPRFSGLQFPNYSSELNVNALELDDSALYLCASRTRVDYGYTFGSGTRLTVV.

This sequence joins TRBV12-2 and TRBJ2-7; TRBD1 is the table's D call, not checked against the DNA. TRBV12-2 is shown as a pseudogene. This CDR3 has 14 residues. CDR3: CASRPKTGNYEQYF. The CDR3 coding sequence is TGTGCAAGTCGCCCCAAGACAGGAAATTACGAGCAGTACTTC.

V usage is TRBV11-3 and J usage is TRBJ1-1, with D perhaps matching TRBD1 (5 bases). V was cut by 5 bases and J by 3 bases, with 10 bases left in between. This CDR3 contains 13 residues. The germline V gene has CDR1 SGHNT and CDR2 YENEEA. The CDR3: CASSRLGDTEAFF. CDR3 nucleotide sequence: TGTGCCAGCAGCCGATTAGGGGACACTGAAGCTTTCTTT. Full variable domain (remainder filled in from reference TRBV11-3 and TRBJ1-1): EAGVVQSPRYKIIEKKQPVAFWCNPISGHNTLYWYLQNLGQGPELLIRYENEEAVDDSQLPKDRFSAERLKGVDSTLKIQPAELGDSAVYLCASSRLGDTEAFFGQGTRLTVV.